This T cell receptor beta chain originates from a study of shared clonotypes between healthy human individuals. The V gene lost 2 bases and the J gene lost 0 bases, with 5 bases spanning the gap. CDR1 is SGHDN and CDR2 is FVKESK in the germline V gene. The CDR3 contains 14 residues. Adults of Caucasian background living in Nashville, Tennessee made up all donors. Across several immunoSEQ plates, the genomic DNA of each subset was split evenly. Measured with immunoSEQ multiplex PCR; TCRdb has only the in-frame clones, and not every one. The data show approximately 2.3 million clones, with over 85% seen just once and approximately 0.4% held by the top ten.

The chain combines TRBV14 with TRBJ1-5; D not resolved. This TCR derives from a man in his late teens or twenties in good health. Some clones in this sample may be carry-over from other donors' samples. Specimen: naive CD4+ T cells from PBMCs. This sample's subset: CD45RA+ positively selected. This CDR3 is CASSQSNSNQPQHF. The DNA of the CDR3 is TGTGCCAGCAGCCAAAGTAATAGCAATCAGCCCCAGCATTTT.